This T cell receptor beta chain comes out of a study of PD-L1 blockade in urothelial cancer. Study context: Atezolizumab at 1,200 mg intravenously every 3 weeks was started by patients in about 2014.

Germline V gives CDR1 SGHRS, CDR2 YFSETQ. V lost 5 bases and J lost 8, with 14 bases in between. The CDR3 has 13 residues. The table came from immunoSEQ multiplex PCR; TCRdb's copy has only in-frame clones and leaves some out. The data contain some 27,000 clones, 75% to 90% of them seen just once; the ten biggest clones take up under 2.5%. This receptor was taken from a man aged 50 to 60 with urothelial cancer. V is TRBV5-1 and J is TRBJ1-5; D may be TRBD1 (6 bases). The sample in question was PBMCs, obtained around atezolizumab (anti-PD-L1) treatment. CDR3 sequence (DNA): TGCGCCAGCAGTGCGGGGGCGCGGGAGCCCCAGCATTTT. It codes for CASSAGAREPQHF.